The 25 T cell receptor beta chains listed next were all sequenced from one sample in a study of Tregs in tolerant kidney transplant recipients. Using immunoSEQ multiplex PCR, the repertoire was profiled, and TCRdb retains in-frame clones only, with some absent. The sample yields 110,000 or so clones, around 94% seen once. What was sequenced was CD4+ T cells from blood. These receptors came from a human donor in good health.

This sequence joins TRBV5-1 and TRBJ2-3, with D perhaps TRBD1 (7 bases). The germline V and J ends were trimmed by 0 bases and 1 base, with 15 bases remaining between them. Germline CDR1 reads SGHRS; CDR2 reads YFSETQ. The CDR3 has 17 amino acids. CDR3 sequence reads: CASSLGGTARGTDTQYF. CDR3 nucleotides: TGCGCCAGCAGCTTGGGCGGGACAGCACGGGGCACAGATACGCAGTATTTT.

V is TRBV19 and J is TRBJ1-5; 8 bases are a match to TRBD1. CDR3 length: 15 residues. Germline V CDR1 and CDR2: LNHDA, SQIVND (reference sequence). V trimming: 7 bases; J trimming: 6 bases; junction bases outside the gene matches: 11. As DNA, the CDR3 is TGTGCCAGTATGACCCAGGGGGCGTATAGTCAGCCCCAGCATTTT. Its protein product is CASMTQGAYSQPQHF.

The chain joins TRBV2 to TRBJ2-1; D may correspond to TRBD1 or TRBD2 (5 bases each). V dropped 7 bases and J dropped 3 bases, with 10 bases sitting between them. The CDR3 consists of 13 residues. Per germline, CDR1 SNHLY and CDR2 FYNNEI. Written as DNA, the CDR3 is TGTGCCAGCATGCAGGGAGTCTACAATGAGCAGTTCTTC. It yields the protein CASMQGVYNEQFF.

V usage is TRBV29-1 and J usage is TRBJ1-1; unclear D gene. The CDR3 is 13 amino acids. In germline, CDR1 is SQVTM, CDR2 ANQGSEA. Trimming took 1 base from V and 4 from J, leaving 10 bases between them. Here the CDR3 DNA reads TGCAGCGTTGAAGGAGGAGTGACCACTGAAGCTTTCTTT. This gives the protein CSVEGGVTTEAFF.

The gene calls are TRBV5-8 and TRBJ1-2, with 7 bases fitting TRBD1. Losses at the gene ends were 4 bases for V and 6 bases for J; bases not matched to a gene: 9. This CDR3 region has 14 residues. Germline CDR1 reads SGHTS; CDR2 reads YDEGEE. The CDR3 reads CASSQLQGRDGYTF. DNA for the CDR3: TGTGCCAGCAGCCAGCTACAGGGGAGGGATGGCTACACCTTC.

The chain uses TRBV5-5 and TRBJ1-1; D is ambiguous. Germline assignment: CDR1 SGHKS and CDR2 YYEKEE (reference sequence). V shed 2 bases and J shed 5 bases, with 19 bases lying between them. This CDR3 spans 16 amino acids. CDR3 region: CASSFQIYPAGTEAFF. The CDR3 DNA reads TGTGCCAGCAGCTTCCAGATCTATCCCGCGGGAACTGAAGCTTTCTTT.

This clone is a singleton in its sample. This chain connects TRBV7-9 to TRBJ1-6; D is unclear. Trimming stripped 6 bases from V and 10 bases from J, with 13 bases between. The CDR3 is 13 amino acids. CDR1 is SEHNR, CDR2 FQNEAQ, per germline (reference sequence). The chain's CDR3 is CASRGRADSPLHF. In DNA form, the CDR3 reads TGTGCCAGCAGGGGGAGGGCAGACTCACCCCTCCACTTT.

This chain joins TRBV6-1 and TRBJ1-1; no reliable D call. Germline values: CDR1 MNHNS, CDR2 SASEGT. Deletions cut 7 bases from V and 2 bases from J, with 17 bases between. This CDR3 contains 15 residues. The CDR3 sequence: CASKEGWALNTEAFF. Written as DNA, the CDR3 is TGTGCCAGCAAGGAGGGATGGGCCCTTAACACTGAAGCTTTCTTT.

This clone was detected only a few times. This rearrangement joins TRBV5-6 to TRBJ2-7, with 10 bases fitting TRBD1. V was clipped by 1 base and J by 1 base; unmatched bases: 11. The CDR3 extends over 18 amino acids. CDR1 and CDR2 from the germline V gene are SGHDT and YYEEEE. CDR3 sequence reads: CASSLYYFRDRGSYEQYF. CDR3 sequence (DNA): TGTGCCAGCAGCTTGTACTATTTTCGGGACAGGGGATCCTACGAGCAGTACTTC.

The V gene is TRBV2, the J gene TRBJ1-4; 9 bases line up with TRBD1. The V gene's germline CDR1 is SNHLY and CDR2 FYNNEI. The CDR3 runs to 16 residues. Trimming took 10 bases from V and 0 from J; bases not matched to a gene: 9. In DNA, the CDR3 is TGTGCCACTATTGGACAGGGGATATCAACTAATGAAAAACTGTTTTTT. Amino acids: CATIGQGISTNEKLFF.

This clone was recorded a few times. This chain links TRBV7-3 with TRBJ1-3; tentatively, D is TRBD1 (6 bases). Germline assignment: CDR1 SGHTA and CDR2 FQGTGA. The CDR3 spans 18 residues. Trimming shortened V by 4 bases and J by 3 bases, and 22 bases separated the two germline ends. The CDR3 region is CASSSGDFSPECGNTIYF. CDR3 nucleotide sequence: TGTGCCAGCAGCTCAGGGGACTTCTCTCCGGAATGTGGAAACACCATATATTTT.

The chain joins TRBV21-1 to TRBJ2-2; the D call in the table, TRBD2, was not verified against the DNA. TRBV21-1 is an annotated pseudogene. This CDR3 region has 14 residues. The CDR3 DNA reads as TGTGCCAGCAGCAAAGACAAGGAGGCCGGGGAGCTGTTTTTT. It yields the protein CASSKDKEAGELFF.

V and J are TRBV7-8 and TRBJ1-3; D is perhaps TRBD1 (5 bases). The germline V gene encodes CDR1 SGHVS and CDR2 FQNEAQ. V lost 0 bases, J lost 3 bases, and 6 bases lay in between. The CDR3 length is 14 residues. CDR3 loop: CASSLAGDGNTIYF. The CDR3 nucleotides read TGTGCCAGCAGCTTAGCAGGGGATGGAAACACCATATATTTT.

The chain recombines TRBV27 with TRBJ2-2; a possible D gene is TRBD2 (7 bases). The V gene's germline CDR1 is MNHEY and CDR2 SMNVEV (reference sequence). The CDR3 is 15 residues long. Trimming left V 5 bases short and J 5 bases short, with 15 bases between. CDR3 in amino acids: CASSPGGGGTGELFF. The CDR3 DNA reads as TGTGCCAGCAGTCCTGGGGGGGGCGGTACCGGGGAGCTGTTTTTT.

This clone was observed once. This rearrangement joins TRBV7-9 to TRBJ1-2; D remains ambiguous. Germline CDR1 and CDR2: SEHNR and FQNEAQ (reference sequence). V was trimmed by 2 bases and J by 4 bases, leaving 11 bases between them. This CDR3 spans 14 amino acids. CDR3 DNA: TGTGCCAGCAGCTTATTATCGGCAGGCTATGGCTACACCTTC. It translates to CASSLLSAGYGYTF.

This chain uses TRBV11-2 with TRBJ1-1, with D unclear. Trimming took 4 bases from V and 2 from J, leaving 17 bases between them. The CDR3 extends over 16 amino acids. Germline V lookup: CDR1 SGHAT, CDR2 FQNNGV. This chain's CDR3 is CASSSLRGPANTEAFF. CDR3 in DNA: TGTGCCAGCAGCTCCTTGCGCGGGCCGGCTAACACTGAAGCTTTCTTT.

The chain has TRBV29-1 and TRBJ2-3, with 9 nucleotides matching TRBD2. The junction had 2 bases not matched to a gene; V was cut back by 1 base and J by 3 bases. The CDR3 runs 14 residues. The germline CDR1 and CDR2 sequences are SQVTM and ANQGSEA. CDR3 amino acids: CSVEGAGGTDTQYF. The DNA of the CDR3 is TGCAGCGTTGAAGGGGCGGGAGGGACAGATACGCAGTATTTT.

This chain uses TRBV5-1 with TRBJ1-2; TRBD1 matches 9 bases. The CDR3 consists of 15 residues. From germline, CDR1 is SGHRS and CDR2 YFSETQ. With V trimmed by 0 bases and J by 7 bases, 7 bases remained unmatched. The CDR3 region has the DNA TGCGCCAGCAGCTTGGTGGCCGGGACAGGGATTGGCTACACCTTC. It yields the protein CASSLVAGTGIGYTF.

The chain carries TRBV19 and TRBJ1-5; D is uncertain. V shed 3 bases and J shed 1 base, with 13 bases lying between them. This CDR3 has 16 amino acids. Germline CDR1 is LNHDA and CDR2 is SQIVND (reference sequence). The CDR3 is CASSIWASPSNQPQHF. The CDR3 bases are TGTGCCAGTAGTATTTGGGCCAGCCCGAGCAATCAGCCCCAGCATTTT.

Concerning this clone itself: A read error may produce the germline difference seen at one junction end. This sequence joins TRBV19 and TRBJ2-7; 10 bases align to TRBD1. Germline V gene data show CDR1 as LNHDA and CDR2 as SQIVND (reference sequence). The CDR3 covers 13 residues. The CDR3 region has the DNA TGTGTCAGTAAGAGGACAGGGGGGTACGAGCAGTACTTC. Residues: CVSKRTGGYEQYF.

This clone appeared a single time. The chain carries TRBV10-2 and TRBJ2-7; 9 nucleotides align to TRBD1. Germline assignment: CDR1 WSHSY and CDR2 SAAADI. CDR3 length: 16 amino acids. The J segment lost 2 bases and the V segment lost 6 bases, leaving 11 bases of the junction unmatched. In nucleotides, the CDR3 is TGCGCCAGCAGGGAAACCGGGACAGGGTTTCCCTACGAGCAGTACTTC. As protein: CASRETGTGFPYEQYF.

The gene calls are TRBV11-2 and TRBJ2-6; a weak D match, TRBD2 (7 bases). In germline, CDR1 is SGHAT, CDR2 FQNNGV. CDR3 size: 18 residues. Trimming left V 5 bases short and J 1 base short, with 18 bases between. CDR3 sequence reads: CASSPRGAGVSGANVLTF. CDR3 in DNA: TGTGCCAGCAGCCCCCGGGGGGCGGGAGTGTCTGGGGCCAACGTCCTGACTTTC.

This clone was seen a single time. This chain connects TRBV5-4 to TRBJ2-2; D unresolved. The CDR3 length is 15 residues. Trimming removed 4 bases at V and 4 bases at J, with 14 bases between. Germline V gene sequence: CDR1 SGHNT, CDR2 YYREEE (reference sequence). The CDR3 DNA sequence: TGTGCCAGCAGCCCCCGGCCAAAGGGCACCGGGGAGCTGTTTTTT. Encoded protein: CASSPRPKGTGELFF.

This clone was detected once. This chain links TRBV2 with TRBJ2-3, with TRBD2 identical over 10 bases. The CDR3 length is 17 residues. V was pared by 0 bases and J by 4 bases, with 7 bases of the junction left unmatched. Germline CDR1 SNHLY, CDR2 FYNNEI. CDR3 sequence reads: CASSEAFGLAGADTQYF. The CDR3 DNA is TGTGCCAGCAGTGAAGCGTTTGGGCTAGCGGGAGCAGATACGCAGTATTTT.

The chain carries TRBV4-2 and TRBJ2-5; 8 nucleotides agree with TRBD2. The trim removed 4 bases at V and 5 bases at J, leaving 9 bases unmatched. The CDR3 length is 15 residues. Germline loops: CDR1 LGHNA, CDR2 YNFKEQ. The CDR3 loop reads CASSRVGGAEETQYF. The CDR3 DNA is TGTGCCAGCAGCCGCGTCGGGGGGGCGGAGGAGACCCAGTACTTC.